The clone carrying this T cell receptor beta chain has a count of ten or more. Its cognate antigen is unknown. Healthy Caucasians were all of the donors. The data were obtained in a study of identical twins. Unique molecular identifiers were in the cDNA, with template-switch universal primer binding. TCRdb called the 5' RACE reads again in MiXCR, with one record for every CDR3 protein. The data contain a few hundred thousand distinct CDR3 sequences, around an eighth of them singletons. Overall study findings and caveats: These conclusions were based on statistical analysis (cross-sectional, not following the same donors). Abundant beta clonotypes from cord blood bore fewer insertions; memory repertoires lacked this pattern.

The sample was also linked to a second study, of yellow fever vaccine responses in identical twins.

The receptor was isolated from a woman aged 18-35 years in good health. Source material: CD4+ T cells sorted from blood.

This CDR3 is CASSLMAGPTDTQYF. The CDR3 DNA reads as TGCGCCAGCAGCTTGATGGCCGGACCCACAGATACGCAGTATTTT. The V call is TRBV5-1, the J call TRBJ2-3, with D unresolved. Trimming removed 1 base at V and 2 bases at J, with 11 bases between. The CDR3 has 15 amino acids. Germline values: CDR1 SGHRS, CDR2 YFSETQ.